These 25 T cell receptor beta chains were all obtained from the same sample, sequenced in a study of breast tumors, draining lymph nodes, adjacent tissues. Samples came from axillary lymph nodes draining the breast cancer. TCRdb redid the calling of the multiplex PCR reads with MiXCR, one entry per CDR3 protein. The sample carries under 250,000 distinct CDR3 sequences, 32% recorded once. Material: axillary lymph node tissue. These receptors originate from a female donor with breast cancer. Some clones in this sample may be carry-over from other donors' samples.

This clonotype showed up many times. This rearrangement joins TRBV5-1 to TRBJ1-5, with a weak D call TRBD1 (6 bases). Germline values: CDR1 SGHRS, CDR2 YFSETQ. This CDR3 contains 13 residues. V lost 5 bases, J lost 5 bases, and 11 bases lay in between. The CDR3 bases are TGCGCCAGCAGAGGACAGTTCGATCAGCCCCAGCATTTT. Translation gives CASRGQFDQPQHF.

This clonotype was counted many times. The V and J genes are TRBV28 and TRBJ2-3; D is possibly TRBD2 (5 bases). Trimming removed 6 bases from V and 0 bases from J, with 13 bases in between. This CDR3 is 15 amino acids long. CDR1 is MDHEN and CDR2 is SYDVKM in the germline V gene. CDR3 sequence: CASRFGVPSTDTQYF. Written as DNA, the CDR3 is TGTGCCAGCAGATTCGGGGTTCCTAGCACAGATACGCAGTATTTT.

This clonotype has at least ten counts. V is TRBV28 and J is TRBJ2-5, with D tentatively TRBD1 (5 bases). V lost 5 bases and J lost 7, with 17 bases in between. This CDR3 contains 14 residues. Germline-derived CDR1 and CDR2 are MDHEN and SYDVKM. For the CDR3, the DNA is TGTGCCAGCAGTCCCCGCGGACACAAAGGGACCCAGTACTTC. Amino acids: CASSPRGHKGTQYF.

This clonotype was detected many times. V usage is TRBV3-1 and J usage is TRBJ2-7; no clear D. The CDR3 loop spans 13 amino acids. Germline V gene data show CDR1 as LGHDT and CDR2 as YNNKEL (reference sequence). V was cut by 4 bases and J by 2 bases, with 9 bases left in between. The CDR3 reads CASSPVGTYEQYF. The DNA for the CDR3 is TGTGCCAGCAGCCCGGTGGGTACCTACGAGCAGTACTTC.

This chain joins TRBV19 and TRBJ2-1; D gene unclear. Trimming shortened V by 2 bases and J by 1 base, and 12 bases separated the two germline ends. CDR1 LNHDA and CDR2 SQIVND come from the germline V gene (reference sequence). CDR3 length: 16 residues. The CDR3 loop is CASSITGIDSYNEQFF. CDR3 nucleotide sequence: TGTGCCAGTAGTATAACGGGTATAGATTCCTACAATGAGCAGTTCTTC.

This clonotype was detected only a few times. A single base separates this from a much larger clone, so it may be a read error. The chain carries TRBV6-1 and TRBJ2-3, with 7 nucleotides matching TRBD2. CDR1 is MNHNS, CDR2 SASEGT, per germline. The CDR3 contains 14 residues. V shed 5 bases and J 5 bases; nucleotides not matched to a gene: 7. The CDR3 region is CASSLAGDQDTQYF. DNA for the CDR3: TGTGCCAGCAGTCTTGCGGGAGATCAAGATACGCAGTATTTT.

This clonotype occurred many times. The rearrangement uses TRBV20-1 and TRBJ2-1; 7 bases are a match to TRBD2. V gave up 0 bases and J gave up 7 bases; unmatched junction bases: 9. The length of the CDR3 is 15 residues. In germline, CDR1 is DFQATT, CDR2 SNEGSKA (reference sequence). CDR3 amino acids: CSARDLLALRNEQFF. The CDR3 DNA follows: TGCAGTGCTAGAGATCTACTAGCGTTGAGGAATGAGCAGTTCTTC.

Worth noting for this clonotype: Given the absence of the conserved phenylalanine or tryptophan at the CDR3 end, a read error is likely. The chain has TRBV7-6 and TRBJ2-6, with D unresolved. The CDR3 consists of 14 residues. In germline, CDR1 is SGHVS, CDR2 FNYEAQ. CDR3 nucleotides: TGTGCAAGCAGCCCGGGCTCTGGGGCCAACGTCCTGACTCTC. Translating it yields CASSPGSGANVLTL.

This clonotype has only a few counts. The CDR3 DNA sequence: TGTGCCAGCAGCCGTGCGCCGGGCCCCCAAGAGACCCAGTACTTC. Protein: CASSRAPGPQETQYF. The J gene is TRBJ2-5, the V gene TRBV5-5; no definite D call. Germline V gene lookup returns CDR1 SGHKS and CDR2 YYEKEE (reference sequence). V was shortened by 4 bases and J by 1 base, with 14 bases between the two germline ends. The CDR3 consists of 15 residues. The variable domain in full, completed from reference TRBV5-5 and TRBJ2-5, reads DAGVTQSPTHLIKTRGQQVTLRCSPISGHKSVSWYQQVLGQGPQFIFQYYEKEERGRGNFPDRFSARQFPNYSSELNVNALLLGDSALYLCASSRAPGPQETQYFGPGTRLLVL.

Concerning this clonotype itself: One end of the junction fails to match germline, which may point to a read error. V usage is TRBV13 and J usage is TRBJ2-7; 14 bases line up with TRBD2. Germline V gene sequence: CDR1 PRHDT, CDR2 FYEKMQ (reference sequence). CDR3 length equals 15 residues. The CDR3 here is CASSSWTSGRHEQYF. In nucleotides, the CDR3 is TGCGCCAGCAGCTCTTGGACTAGCGGGAGGCACGAGCAGTACTTC.

This clonotype has a count of ten or more. The rearrangement joins TRBV4-3 to TRBJ1-5; D gene ambiguous. The length of the CDR3 is 14 residues. V lost 0 bases and J 6 bases, leaving 9 bases between the germline ends. Germline CDR1 reads LGHNA; CDR2 reads YSLEER. The CDR3 spells CASSQDVGSQPQHF. The CDR3 DNA is TGCGCCAGCAGCCAAGATGTGGGATCTCAGCCCCAGCATTTT.

This clonotype was seen at least ten times. J is TRBJ1-4 and V is TRBV7-2; D is perhaps TRBD1 (5 bases). The CDR3 is made up of 15 amino acids. Germline CDR1 and CDR2: SGHTA and FQGNSA. Between the trimmed V and J ends, which lost 1 base and 5 bases, there was a span of 11 bases. The chain's CDR3 is CASSLGTRANEKLFF. DNA of the CDR3: TGTGCCAGCAGCTTAGGGACACGGGCGAATGAAAAACTGTTTTTT.

This clonotype was seen a few times. A much larger clone sits a single nucleotide away, making a read error possible. The chain is built from TRBV6-4 and TRBJ1-5; 8 nucleotides line up with TRBD1. The CDR3 length is 13 residues. V was pared by 10 bases and J by 7 bases, with 9 bases of the junction left unmatched. Germline CDR1 and CDR2: MRHNA and SNTAGT. CDR3 sequence reads: CANSPTGGQPQHF. CDR3 coding DNA: TGTGCCAACAGCCCTACAGGGGGGCAGCCCCAGCATTTT.

Of note for this clonotype: A much larger clone is a single base away; this may be a read error. The CDR3 region is CASSYPGLAQTQYF. In DNA, the CDR3 is TGTGCCAGCAGTTACCCGGGACTAGCGCAGACCCAGTACTTC. V and J are TRBV6-2 or TRBV6-3 and TRBJ2-5; 10 nucleotides align to TRBD2. This CDR3 contains 14 residues. V dropped 2 bases and J dropped 6; count of bases not matched to a gene: 3. CDR1 and CDR2 from the germline V gene are MNHEY and SVGEGT.

This clonotype was recorded many times. V is TRBV6-5 and J is TRBJ2-2, with D possibly being TRBD1 (6 bases). The germline V and J ends were trimmed by 10 bases and 1 base, with 10 bases remaining between them. The CDR3 sequence is 13 residues long. Germline CDR1 MNHEY, CDR2 SVGAGI. The CDR3 loop is CAILDRNTGELFF. CDR3 in DNA: TGTGCCATTTTGGACAGGAACACCGGGGAGCTGTTTTTT.

Remarks on this clonotype: Germline is not matched at one junction end, which may reflect a read error. This chain connects TRBV7-2 to TRBJ1-3; D possibly corresponds to TRBD1 (5 bases). Germline lookup yields CDR1 SGHTA and CDR2 FQGNSA. The CDR3 contains 17 residues. The CDR3 nucleotides are TGTGCCGGCAGCCCAGGAGGTCCGACAGTTTCTGGAAACACCATATATTTT. It yields the protein CAGSPGGPTVSGNTIYF.

This clonotype was seen a handful of times. This chain connects TRBV4-1 to TRBJ2-2, with 7 bases lining up with TRBD1. With 0 bases clipped from V and 2 bases from J, the junction kept 9 bases outside the gene matches. The CDR3 totals 18 residues. CDR1 and CDR2 from the germline V gene are MGHRA and YSYEKL. The CDR3 loop reads CASSQDPIGTDNTGELFF. The CDR3 coding sequence is TGCGCCAGCAGCCAAGATCCTATTGGGACAGATAACACCGGGGAGCTGTTTTTT.

Comments on this clonotype: Being one base from a much bigger clone, this may be a read error. The genes are TRBV5-6 and TRBJ2-4; D tentatively fits TRBD1 or TRBD2 (6 bases each). Germline V lookup: CDR1 SGHDT, CDR2 YYEEEE. CDR3 length: 14 amino acids. The V end was cut by 3 bases, the J end by 9 bases, with 16 bases between. CDR3 coding DNA: TGTGCCAGCAGCTACGACAGGAGGGGAGGCATTCAGTACTTC. This translates into CASSYDRRGGIQYF.

There are many counts of this clonotype. The chain links TRBV20-1 to TRBJ1-4; D remains ambiguous. CDR1 and CDR2 from the germline V gene are DFQATT and SNEGSKA (reference sequence). The V gene lost 1 base and the J gene lost 6 bases, with 12 bases spanning the gap. This CDR3 spans 14 amino acids. CDR3 in DNA: TGCAGTGCTAGAGTAGGATTTTCTTATGAAAAACTGTTTTTT. Protein sequence: CSARVGFSYEKLFF.

This clonotype was detected ten times or more. The chain uses TRBV7-9 and TRBJ1-2; unclear D gene. Trimming removed 2 bases at V and 7 bases at J, with 14 bases between. The CDR3 is made up of 14 amino acids. The germline V gene has CDR1 SEHNR and CDR2 FQNEAQ (reference sequence). The CDR3 sequence: CASSLSLGGGGYTF. Written as DNA, the CDR3 is TGTGCCAGCAGCTTAAGCTTGGGAGGAGGTGGCTACACCTTC. The full variable domain, its missing parts supplied by reference TRBV7-9 and TRBJ1-2, is DTGVSQNPRHKITKRGQNVTFRCDPISEHNRLYWYRQTLGQGPEFLTYFQNEAQLEKSRLLSDRFSAERPKGSFSTLEIQRTEQGDSAMYLCASSLSLGGGGYTFGSGTRLTVV.

This clonotype has at least ten counts. The V and J genes are TRBV12-5 and TRBJ1-6, with 10 bases matching TRBD1. The CDR3 sequence is 15 residues long. Germline assignment: CDR1 LGHNT and CDR2 FRNRAP. J lost 7 bases, V lost 6 bases, and 6 bases had no gene match. CDR3 bases: TGTGCTAGTGGATCGTGGGACAGGGGAAATTCACCCCTCCACTTT. Translation gives CASGSWDRGNSPLHF. Based on the CDR3 plus reference TRBV12-5 and TRBJ1-6, the full variable domain is DARVTQTPRHKVTEMGQEVTMRCQPILGHNTVFWYRQTMMQGLELLAYFRNRAPLDDSGMPKDRFSAEMPDATLATLKIQPSEPRDSAVYFCASGSWDRGNSPLHFGNGTRLTVT.

The genes are TRBV7-9 and TRBJ1-1; D is uncertain. V lost 1 base and J 6 bases, leaving 12 bases between the germline ends. This CDR3 is built from 14 residues. The germline CDR1 and CDR2 sequences are SEHNR and FQNEAQ (reference sequence). The CDR3 nucleotides read TGTGCCAGCAGCTTAGAAGCGGCGAGCCCTGAAGCTTTCTTT. Amino acid sequence: CASSLEAASPEAFF.

This clonotype was seen ten or more times. The rearrangement joins TRBV5-5 to TRBJ2-5, with 7 bases identical to TRBD1. This CDR3 is 15 amino acids long. V lost 3 bases, J lost 5 bases, and 10 bases stayed unmatched. From germline, CDR1 is SGHKS and CDR2 YYEKEE (reference sequence). The CDR3 here is CASSSQTGSRETQYF. DNA of the CDR3: TGTGCCAGCAGCTCACAGACAGGGTCTAGGGAGACCCAGTACTTC.

This clonotype was picked up many times. The V call is TRBV7-2, the J call TRBJ2-3; 9 bases are shared with TRBD2. The CDR3 spans 17 residues. Trimming took 3 bases from V and 1 from J; bases not matched to a gene: 8. Germline CDR1 SGHTA, CDR2 FQGNSA. CDR3 region: CASSFAAGGLGTDTQYF. CDR3 sequence (DNA): TGTGCCAGCAGCTTCGCTGCGGGAGGGTTGGGCACAGATACGCAGTATTTT.

This clonotype was seen many times. V is TRBV18 and J is TRBJ2-5; possibly TRBD1 for D (6 bases). Germline CDR1 KGHSH, CDR2 LQKENI. Deletions cut 4 bases from V and 3 bases from J, with 15 bases between. The CDR3 consists of 15 residues. The CDR3 bases are TGTGCCAGCTCACTTCAACAGGGATCAAAAGAGACCCAGTACTTC. The encoded protein is CASSLQQGSKETQYF.